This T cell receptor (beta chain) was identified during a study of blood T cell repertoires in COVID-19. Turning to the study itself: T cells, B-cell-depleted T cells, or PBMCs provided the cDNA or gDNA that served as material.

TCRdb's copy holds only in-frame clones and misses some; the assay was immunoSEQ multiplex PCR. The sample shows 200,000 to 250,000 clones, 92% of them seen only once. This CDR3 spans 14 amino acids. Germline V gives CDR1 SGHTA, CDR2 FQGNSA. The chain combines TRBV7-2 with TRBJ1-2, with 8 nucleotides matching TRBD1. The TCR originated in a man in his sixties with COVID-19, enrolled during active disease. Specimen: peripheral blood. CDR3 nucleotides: TGTGCAAGTGGGACAGGTCACCTTAACTATGGCTACACCTTC. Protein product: CASGTGHLNYGYTF.